A selection of T cell receptor beta chains follows, all from one sample in a study of blood T cell repertoires in COVID-19. The assay was immunoSEQ multiplex PCR, and TCRdb's table has in-frame clones only and misses some. The sample lists some 200,000 clones, around 90% occurring once. The specimen was PBMCs or T cells enriched from blood (not recorded which). Receptors originate from a young woman who had recovered from COVID-19. The CDR3 runs from the conserved cysteine through the conserved F or W. The D gene is left open where the match is weak. Clone size is given for some rows only: seen once, a few or many times, or a class if the clone is expanded.

-	TRBV19	-	TRBJ1-2	TGTGCCAGTAGTATTCGGGTCAGGGCTGGCTATGGCTACACCTTC	CASSIRVRAGYGYTF
-	TRBV28	-	TRBJ2-7	TGTGCCAGCAGGTCCGGTACTTCGGGTTTCGAGCAGTACTTC	CASRSGTSGFEQYF
TRBD1	TRBV5-5	-	TRBJ1-2	TGTGCCAGCAGCTTGGAGTGGAGGGGACAGGCGCAGCGCTATGGCTACACCTTC	CASSLEWRGQAQRYGYTF
-	TRBV6-5	-	TRBJ2-7	TGTGCCAGCAGTCCAGGGTACGGAAACGAGCAGTACTTC	CASSPGYGNEQYF
-	TRBV4-1	-	TRBJ1-1	TGCGCCAGCAGCTCGGGTTTGGGAGGTGGCACTGAAGCTTTCTTT	CASSSGLGGGTEAFF
TRBD2	TRBV5-6	-	TRBJ2-1	TGTGCCAGCAGCTTACGGATCGGGGTGGTGACTAGCGGGCATGAGCAGTTCTTC	CASSLRIGVVTSGHEQFF
TRBD1	TRBV29-1	-	TRBJ1-3	TGCAGCGTTGTTAACAGGGGCGCTATGTCCGCCATATATTTT	CSVVNRGAMSAIYF
-	TRBV29-1	-	TRBJ1-2	TGCAGCGTCTTAGTGGCGGGGATGGGAGGCTACACCTTC	CSVLVAGMGGYTF
-	TRBV2	-	TRBJ1-1	TGTGCCAGCAGTGGTGAAGCAAACACTGAAGCTTTCTTT	CASSGEANTEAFF
-	TRBV9	-	TRBJ1-2	TGTGCCAGCAGCGGGGGGGACTACCCCAACTATGGCTACACCTTC	CASSGGDYPNYGYTF
TRBD2	TRBV18	-	TRBJ2-1	TGTGCCAGCTCACCTCCGGCTAGCGGATACAATGAGCAGTTCTTC	CASSPPASGYNEQFF
-	TRBV25-1	-	TRBJ2-3	TGTGCCAGCAGTGACGATGGGAGGTCCACAGATACGCAGTATTTT	CASSDDGRSTDTQYF
-	TRBV10-2	few	TRBJ2-2	TGCGCCACATCCTACTCGTCAGGGGAGCTGTTTTTT	CATSYSSGELFF
-	TRBV29-1	once	TRBJ2-2	TGCAGCGTTGATACGGGGTCGGGCACCGGGGAGCTGTTTTTT	CSVDTGSGTGELFF
TRBD1	TRBV29-1	-	TRBJ1-1	TGCAGCGGAAAAGACAGGGTCGCTGAAGCTTTCTTT	CSGKDRVAEAFF
TRBD2	TRBV29-1	-	TRBJ2-1	TGCAGCGTTCGCGGGGGGACATACAATGAGCAGTTCTTC	CSVRGGTYNEQFF
TRBD2	TRBV10-3	-	TRBJ2-7	TGTGCCACCAGGACTAGCGAAACCTACGAGCAGTACTTC	CATRTSETYEQYF
-	TRBV6-5	-	TRBJ1-1	TGTGCCAGCAGCGCGGCCCTTGAAGCTTTCTTT	CASSAALEAFF
-	TRBV7-3	-	TRBJ2-1	TGTGCCAGCAGCCTTACTTACTCACAGGGAAATGAGCAGTTCTTC	CASSLTYSQGNEQFF
-	TRBV9	-	TRBJ1-2	TGTGCCAGCAGCGTAGGGCGGGGAACGATTGGCTACACCTTC	CASSVGRGTIGYTF
TRBD1	TRBV18	few	TRBJ1-6	TGTGCCAGCTCACCCACCGGGACAGGGGAGAATTCACCCCTCCACTTT	CASSPTGTGENSPLHF
TRBD1	TRBV7-2	-	TRBJ1-2	TGTGCCAGCAGCTTAGTGGCTGGGTTACAGGGGGCGCGAGGTGAAGGCTACACCTTC	CASSLVAGLQGARGEGYTF
-	TRBV7-9	-	TRBJ1-2	TGTGCCAGCAGCTTAGCGCAGGGGTCCAACTATGGCTACACCTTC	CASSLAQGSNYGYTF
-	TRBV27	-	TRBJ2-3	TGTGCCAGCAGTTATGGAGGTGGGACAGATACGCAGTATTTT	CASSYGGGTDTQYF
TRBD1	TRBV29-1	-	TRBJ2-7	TGCAGCGTGAAGGACAGGAGCTCCTACGAGCAGTACTTC	CSVKDRSSYEQYF
TRBD1	TRBV19	-	TRBJ2-5	TGTGCCAGTAGTAATCCGGGGACAGGCGGGGAGACCCAGTACTTC	CASSNPGTGGETQYF
TRBD1	TRBV2	once	TRBJ2-2	TGTGCCAGCGATATAGACAGGGGGATAACCGGGGAGCTGTTTTTT	CASDIDRGITGELFF
-	TRBV5-4	-	TRBJ2-4	TGTGCCAGCAGCCCTCCACAGAAAAACATTCAGTACTTC	CASSPPQKNIQYF
TRBD1	TRBV5-1	-	TRBJ2-3	TGCGCCAGCAGCTTGGCCGGTAGGGGGCCAGATACGCAGTATTTT	CASSLAGRGPDTQYF
TRBD1	TRBV4-1	once	TRBJ2-7	TGCGCCAGCAGCCAGGCCGGGACAGGCTACGAGCAGTACTTC	CASSQAGTGYEQYF
TRBD1	TRBV2	-	TRBJ1-4	TGTGCCAGCCGTCCCCCCCAGGGGGCGATGGCTAATGAAAAACTGTTTTTT	CASRPPQGAMANEKLFF
TRBD1	TRBV6-5	-	TRBJ1-2	TGTGCCAGCAGTTACCTTCAGGGACAGGGCAACTATGGCTACACCTTC	CASSYLQGQGNYGYTF
TRBD1	TRBV19	-	TRBJ2-7	TGTGCCAGTAGTATAGTGACAGGGGGCGTCTACGAGCAGTACTTC	CASSIVTGGVYEQYF
TRBD1	TRBV7-9	few	TRBJ1-2	TGTGCCAGCAGCGGTCAGGGACAGACTTTCTATGGCTACACCTTC	CASSGQGQTFYGYTF
-	TRBV6-5	-	TRBJ1-1	TGTGCCAGCAGGGACACAGGGTGGCTCACTGAAGCTTTCTTT	CASRDTGWLTEAFF
-	TRBV28	-	TRBJ1-6	TGTGCCAGCAGTTCTCAGGGGCATAATTCACCCCTCCACTTT	CASSSQGHNSPLHF
-	TRBV7-9	-	TRBJ1-2	TGTGCCAGCAGCCCACGGAGGGCCCTGGTAGATGGCTACACCTTC	CASSPRRALVDGYTF
-	TRBV5-1	few	TRBJ2-2	TGCGCCAGCAGCTCAACACCCTACACCGGGGAGCTGTTTTTT	CASSSTPYTGELFF
-	TRBV28	-	TRBJ1-1	TGTGCCAGCAGTTTCCAGAACACTGAAGCTTTCTTT	CASSFQNTEAFF
-	TRBV3-1/TRBV3-2	-	TRBJ1-6	TGTGCCAGCAGCCAAGATAATTTGGGGAGGGGGTATAATTCACCCCTCCACTTT	CASSQDNLGRGYNSPLHF
TRBD1	TRBV10-3	-	TRBJ1-2	TGTGCCATCAGCGTGAGGGGGACAGGGCTTTTATTGTATGGCTACACCTTC	CAISVRGTGLLLYGYTF
TRBD2	TRBV19	-	TRBJ2-3	TGTGCCTCGCGAAGGACTAGCGGGGGCACAGATACGCAGTATTTT	CASRRTSGGTDTQYF
TRBD1	TRBV30	few	TRBJ2-7	TGTGCCTGGAGTGTACAAGGGGGCTCCGAGCAGTACTTC	CAWSVQGGSEQYF
-	TRBV5-1	-	TRBJ1-2	TGCGCCAGCAGCTTGGACAGGAGTAATGACACCTTC	CASSLDRSNDTF
-	TRBV2	-	TRBJ1-1	TGTGCCAGCAGTGGGGCTCGGGGGGGTAGAACTGAAGCTTTCTTT	CASSGARGGRTEAFF
-	TRBV7-9	-	TRBJ1-1	TGTGCCAGCAGGGACAGCATTACAGAGGGGACTGAAGCTTTCTTT	CASRDSITEGTEAFF
-	TRBV28	-	TRBJ1-5	TGTGCCAGCAGGGCCTCGGGGGGGGGCGTGGGCAATCAGCCCCAGCATTTT	CASRASGGGVGNQPQHF
TRBD1	TRBV27	-	TRBJ2-1	TGTGCCAGCAGTCAAGGGACAGCTTACAATGAGCAGTTCTTC	CASSQGTAYNEQFF
TRBD1	TRBV7-3	-	TRBJ1-2	TGTGCCAGCAGCCCTAGAGAGGACAGGGGAGGCTACACCTTC	CASSPREDRGGYTF
-	TRBV4-2	-	TRBJ1-5	TGTGCCAGCAGCCAAGAGTGGGGAGGTAGACAGCCCCAGCATTTT	CASSQEWGGRQPQHF